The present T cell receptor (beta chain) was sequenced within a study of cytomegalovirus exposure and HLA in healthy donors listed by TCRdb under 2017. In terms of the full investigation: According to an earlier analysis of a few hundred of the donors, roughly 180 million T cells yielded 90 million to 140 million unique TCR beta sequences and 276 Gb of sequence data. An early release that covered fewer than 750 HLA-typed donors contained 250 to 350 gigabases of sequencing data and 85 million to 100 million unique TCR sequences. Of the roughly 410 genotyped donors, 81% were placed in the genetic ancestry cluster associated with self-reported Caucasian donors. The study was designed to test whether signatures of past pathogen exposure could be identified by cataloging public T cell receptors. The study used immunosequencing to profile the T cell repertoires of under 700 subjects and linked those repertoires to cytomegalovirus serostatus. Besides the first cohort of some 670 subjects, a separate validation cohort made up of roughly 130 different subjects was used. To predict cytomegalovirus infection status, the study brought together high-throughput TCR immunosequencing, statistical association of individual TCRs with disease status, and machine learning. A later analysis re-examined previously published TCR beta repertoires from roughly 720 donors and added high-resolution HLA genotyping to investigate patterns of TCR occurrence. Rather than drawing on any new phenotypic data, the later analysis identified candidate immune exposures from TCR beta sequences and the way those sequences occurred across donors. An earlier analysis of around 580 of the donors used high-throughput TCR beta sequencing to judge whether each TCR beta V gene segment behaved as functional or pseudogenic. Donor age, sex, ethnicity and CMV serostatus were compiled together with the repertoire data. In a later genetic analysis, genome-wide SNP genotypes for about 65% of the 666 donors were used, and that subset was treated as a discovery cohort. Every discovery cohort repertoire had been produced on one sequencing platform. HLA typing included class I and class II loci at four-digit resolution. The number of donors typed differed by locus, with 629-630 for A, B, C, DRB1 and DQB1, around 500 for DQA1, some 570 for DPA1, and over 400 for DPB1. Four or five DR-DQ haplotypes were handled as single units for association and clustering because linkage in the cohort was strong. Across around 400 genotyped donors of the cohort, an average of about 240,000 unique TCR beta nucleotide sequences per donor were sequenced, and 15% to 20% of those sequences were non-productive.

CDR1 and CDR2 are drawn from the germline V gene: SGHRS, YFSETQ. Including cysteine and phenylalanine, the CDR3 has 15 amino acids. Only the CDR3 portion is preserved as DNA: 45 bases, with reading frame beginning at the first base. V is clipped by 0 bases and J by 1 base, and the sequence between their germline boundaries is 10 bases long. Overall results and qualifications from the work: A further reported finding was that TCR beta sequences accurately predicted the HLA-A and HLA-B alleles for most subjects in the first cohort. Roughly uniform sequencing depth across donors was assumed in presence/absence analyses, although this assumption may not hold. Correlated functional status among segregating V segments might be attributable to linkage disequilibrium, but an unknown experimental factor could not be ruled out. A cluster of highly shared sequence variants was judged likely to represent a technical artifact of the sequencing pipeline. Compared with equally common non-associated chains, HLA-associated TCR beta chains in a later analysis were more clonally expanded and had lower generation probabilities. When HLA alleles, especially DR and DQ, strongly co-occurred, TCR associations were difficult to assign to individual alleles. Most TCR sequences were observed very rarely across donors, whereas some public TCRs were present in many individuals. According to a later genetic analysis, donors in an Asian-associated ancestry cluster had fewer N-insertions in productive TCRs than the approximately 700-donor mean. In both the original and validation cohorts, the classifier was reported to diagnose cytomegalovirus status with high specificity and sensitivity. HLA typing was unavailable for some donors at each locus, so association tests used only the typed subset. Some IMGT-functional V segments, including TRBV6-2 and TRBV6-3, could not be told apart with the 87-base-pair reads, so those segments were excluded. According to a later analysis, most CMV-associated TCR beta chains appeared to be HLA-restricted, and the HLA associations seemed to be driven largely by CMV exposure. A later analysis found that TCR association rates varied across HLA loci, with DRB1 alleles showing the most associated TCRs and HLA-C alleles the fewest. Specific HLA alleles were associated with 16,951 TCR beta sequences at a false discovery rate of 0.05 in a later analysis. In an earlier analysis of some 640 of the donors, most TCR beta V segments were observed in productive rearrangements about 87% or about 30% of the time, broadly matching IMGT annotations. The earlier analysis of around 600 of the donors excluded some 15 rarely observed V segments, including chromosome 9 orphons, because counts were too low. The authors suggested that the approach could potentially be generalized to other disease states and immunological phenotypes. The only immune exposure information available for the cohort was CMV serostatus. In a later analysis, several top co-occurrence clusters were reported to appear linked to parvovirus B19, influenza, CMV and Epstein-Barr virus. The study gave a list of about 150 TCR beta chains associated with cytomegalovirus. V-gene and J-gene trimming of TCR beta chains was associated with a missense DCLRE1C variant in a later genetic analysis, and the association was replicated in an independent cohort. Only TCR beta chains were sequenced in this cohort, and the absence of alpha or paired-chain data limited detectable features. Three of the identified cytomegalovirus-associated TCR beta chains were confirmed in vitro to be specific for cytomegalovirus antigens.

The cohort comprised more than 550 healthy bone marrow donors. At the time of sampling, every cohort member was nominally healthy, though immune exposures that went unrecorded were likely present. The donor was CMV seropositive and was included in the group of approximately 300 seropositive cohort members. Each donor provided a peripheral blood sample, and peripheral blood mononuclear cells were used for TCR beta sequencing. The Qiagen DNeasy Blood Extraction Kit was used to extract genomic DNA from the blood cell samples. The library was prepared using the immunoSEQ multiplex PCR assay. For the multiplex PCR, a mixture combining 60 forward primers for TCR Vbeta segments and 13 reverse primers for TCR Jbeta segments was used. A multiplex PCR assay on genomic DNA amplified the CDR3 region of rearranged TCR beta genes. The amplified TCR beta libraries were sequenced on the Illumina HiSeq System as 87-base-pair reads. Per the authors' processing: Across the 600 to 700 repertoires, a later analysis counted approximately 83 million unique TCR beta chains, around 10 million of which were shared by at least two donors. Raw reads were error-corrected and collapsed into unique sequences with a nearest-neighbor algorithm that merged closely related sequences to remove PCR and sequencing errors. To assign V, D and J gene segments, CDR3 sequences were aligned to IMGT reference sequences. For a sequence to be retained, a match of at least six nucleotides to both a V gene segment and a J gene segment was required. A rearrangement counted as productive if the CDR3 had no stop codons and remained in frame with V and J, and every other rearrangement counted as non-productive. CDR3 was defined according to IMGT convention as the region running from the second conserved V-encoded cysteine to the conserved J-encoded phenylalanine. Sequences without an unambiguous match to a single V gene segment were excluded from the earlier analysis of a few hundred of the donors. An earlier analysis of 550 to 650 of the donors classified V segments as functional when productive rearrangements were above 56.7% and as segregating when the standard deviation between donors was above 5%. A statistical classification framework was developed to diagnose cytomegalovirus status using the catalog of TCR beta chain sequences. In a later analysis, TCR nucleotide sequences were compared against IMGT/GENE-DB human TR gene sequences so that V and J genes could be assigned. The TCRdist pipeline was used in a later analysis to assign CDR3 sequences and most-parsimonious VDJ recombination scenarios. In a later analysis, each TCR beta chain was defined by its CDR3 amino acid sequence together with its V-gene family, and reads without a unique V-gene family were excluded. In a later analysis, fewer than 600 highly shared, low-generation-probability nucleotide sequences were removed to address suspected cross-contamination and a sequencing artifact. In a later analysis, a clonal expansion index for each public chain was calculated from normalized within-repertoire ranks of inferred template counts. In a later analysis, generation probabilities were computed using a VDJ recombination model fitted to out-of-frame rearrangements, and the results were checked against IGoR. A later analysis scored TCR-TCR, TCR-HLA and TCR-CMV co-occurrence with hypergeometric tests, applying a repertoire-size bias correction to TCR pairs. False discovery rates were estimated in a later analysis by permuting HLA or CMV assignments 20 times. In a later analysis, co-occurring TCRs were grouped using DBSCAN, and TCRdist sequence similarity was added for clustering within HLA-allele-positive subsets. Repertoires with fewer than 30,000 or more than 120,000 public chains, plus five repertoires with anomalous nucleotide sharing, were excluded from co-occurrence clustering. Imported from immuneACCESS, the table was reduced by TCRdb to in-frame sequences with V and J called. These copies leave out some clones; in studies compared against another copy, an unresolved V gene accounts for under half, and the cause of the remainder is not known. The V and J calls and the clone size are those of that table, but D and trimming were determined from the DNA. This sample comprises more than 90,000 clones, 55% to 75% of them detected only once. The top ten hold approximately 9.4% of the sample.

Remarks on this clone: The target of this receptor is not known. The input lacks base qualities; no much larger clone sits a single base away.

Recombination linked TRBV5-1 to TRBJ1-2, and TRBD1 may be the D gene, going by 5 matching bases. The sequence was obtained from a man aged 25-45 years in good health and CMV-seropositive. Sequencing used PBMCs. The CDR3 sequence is CASSLGGTGNYGYTF. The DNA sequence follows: TGCGCCAGCAGCTTGGGCGGGACGGGTAACTATGGCTACACCTTC.